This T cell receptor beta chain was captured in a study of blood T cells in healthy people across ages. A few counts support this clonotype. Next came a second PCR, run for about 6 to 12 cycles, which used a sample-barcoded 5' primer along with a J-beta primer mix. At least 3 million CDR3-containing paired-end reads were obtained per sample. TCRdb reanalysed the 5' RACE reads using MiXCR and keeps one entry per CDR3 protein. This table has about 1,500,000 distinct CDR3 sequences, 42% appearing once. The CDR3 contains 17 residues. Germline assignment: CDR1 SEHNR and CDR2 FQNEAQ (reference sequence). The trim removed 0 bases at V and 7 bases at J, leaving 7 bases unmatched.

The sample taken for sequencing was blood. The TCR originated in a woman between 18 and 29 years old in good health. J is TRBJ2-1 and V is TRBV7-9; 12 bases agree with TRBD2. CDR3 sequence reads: CASSLASSGGAGNEQFF. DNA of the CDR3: TGTGCCAGCAGCTTAGCATCTAGCGGGGGGGCCGGGAATGAGCAGTTCTTC.